This T cell receptor (beta chain) was captured by sequencing in a study of blood T cell repertoires in COVID-19. Trimming removed 5 bases from V and 4 bases from J, with 6 bases in between. There are 12 residues in the CDR3. Germline V CDR1 and CDR2: LGHNT, FRNRAP. Here immunoSEQ multiplex PCR was the method, and the copy in TCRdb shows in-frame clones only, minus some. The sample includes about 400,000 clones, more than 75% of them seen just once. Only a few counts were recorded for this clone. The material sequenced was PBMCs or T cells enriched from blood (not recorded which). The receptor's source is a woman aged 45-60 years who had recovered from COVID-19. The chain links TRBV12-5 to TRBJ1-3, with D possibly TRBD1 on 6 matching bases. The CDR3 loop is CASGDRGNTIYF. Here the CDR3 DNA reads TGTGCTAGTGGTGACAGGGGAAACACCATATATTTT.